The next 31 T cell receptor beta chains were all read from a single sample in a study of blood T cell repertoires in COVID-19. Sequenced by immunoSEQ multiplex PCR; TCRdb stores in-frame clones only, minus some. The sample shows 50,000 or so clones, 80% to 90% of them seen only once. The sample was peripheral blood. The receptor source for this set is a man between 45 and 60 years old with active COVID-19.

The V and J genes are TRBV15 and TRBJ2-7; D is perhaps TRBD1 (5 bases). CDR1 and CDR2 from the germline V gene are LNHNV and YYDKDF (reference sequence). The V and J ends lost 5 bases and 4 bases respectively, with 12 bases between them. The CDR3 extends over 13 amino acids. DNA of the CDR3: TGTGCCACCAGCCCTCAGGGAAGTTACGAGCAGTACTTC. Residues: CATSPQGSYEQYF.

This clone has a single count. The chain links TRBV4-3 to TRBJ1-4; no firm D call. This CDR3 spans 15 amino acids. Per the germline V gene, CDR1 is LGHNA and CDR2 is YSLEER. Trimming took 0 bases from V and 4 from J, leaving 9 bases between them. CDR3 sequence reads: CASSQERRDNEKLFF. DNA for the CDR3: TGCGCCAGCAGCCAAGAGAGGAGGGATAATGAAAAACTGTTTTTT.

In the case of this clone: Other DNA sequences in the same sample also yield this CDR3. The V gene is TRBV5-1, the J gene TRBJ2-2; D unclear. The CDR3 sequence is 15 residues long. Trimming cost V 4 bases and J 1 base, with 11 bases left between them. Germline CDR1 SGHRS, CDR2 YFSETQ. CDR3 nucleotides: TGCGCCAGCAGCCTCCAGGCAGGGAACACCGGGGAGCTGTTTTTT. It codes for CASSLQAGNTGELFF.

The rearrangement uses TRBV6-6 and TRBJ2-7; TRBD2 aligns across 9 bases. Germline V gives CDR1 MNHNY, CDR2 SVGAGI (reference sequence). CDR3 length: 15 residues. V lost 2 bases and J lost 0; bases outside the gene matches: 2. CDR3 amino acids: CASSYGTSYSYEQYF. CDR3 coding DNA: TGTGCCAGCAGTTACGGGACTAGCTACTCCTACGAGCAGTACTTC.

The genes are TRBV19 and TRBJ2-7; 7 positions agree with TRBD1. The CDR3 totals 15 residues. Germline CDR1 reads LNHDA; CDR2 reads SQIVND (reference sequence). The trim removed 6 bases at V and 1 base at J, leaving 9 bases unmatched. CDR3 protein: CASRPSGQPSYEQYF. CDR3 sequence (DNA): TGTGCCAGTAGGCCCTCGGGACAGCCGTCCTACGAGCAGTACTTC.

The genes are TRBV5-6 and TRBJ1-1; no firm D call. Trimming took 0 bases from V and 5 from J, leaving 8 bases between them. Germline V gene data show CDR1 as SGHDT and CDR2 as YYEEEE. The CDR3 is 13 residues long. The DNA for the CDR3 is TGTGCCAGCAGCTTGGTTTCGGGGACTGAAGCTTTCTTT. It yields the protein CASSLVSGTEAFF.

This clone was seen once. The rearrangement joins TRBV5-1 to TRBJ2-1, with 13 bases fitting TRBD2. Germline CDR1 is SGHRS and CDR2 is YFSETQ. The V and J ends lost 7 bases and 7 bases, in that order; junction bases with no gene match: 11. The length of the CDR3 is 16 residues. CDR3 sequence: CASDTGTSGMSNEQFF. The CDR3 nucleotides are TGCGCCAGCGATACCGGGACTAGCGGGATGTCGAATGAGCAGTTCTTC.

The chain joins TRBV5-6 to TRBJ1-6, with a tentative D call TRBD1 (5 bases). The CDR3 runs to 15 residues. The ends were cut back, 3 bases at V and 4 bases at J, with 11 bases in the middle. CDR1 and CDR2 from the germline V gene are SGHDT and YYEEEE. CDR3 nucleotides: TGTGCCAGCAGCTCAGCAGGGATTTATAATTCACCCCTCCACTTT. It specifies CASSSAGIYNSPLHF.

The chain joins TRBV6-6 to TRBJ2-3; maybe TRBD1 (6 bases). In germline, CDR1 is MNHNY, CDR2 SVGAGI (reference sequence). Trimming took off 6 bases at V and 2 bases at J, with 12 bases between the two ends. The CDR3 is 14 amino acids. CDR3 residues: CASSRGPNTDTQYF. The CDR3 DNA is TGTGCCAGCAGCAGGGGCCCTAACACAGATACGCAGTATTTT.

The genes are TRBV5-1 and TRBJ2-1; 10 bases line up with TRBD1. This CDR3 spans 16 amino acids. Trimming removed 6 bases from V and 2 bases from J; junction bases left unmatched: 8. Per germline, CDR1 SGHRS and CDR2 YFSETQ. CDR3 coding DNA: TGCGCCAGCAACCCCCACGGACAGGGGGCCTACAATGAGCAGTTCTTC. Its protein is CASNPHGQGAYNEQFF. Based on the CDR3 plus reference TRBV5-1 and TRBJ2-1, the full variable domain is KAGVTQTPRYLIKTRGQQVTLSCSPISGHRSVSWYQQTPGQGLQFLFEYFSETQRNKGNFPGRFSGRQFSNSRSEMNVSTLELGDSALYLCASNPHGQGAYNEQFFGPGTRLTVL.

The chain joins TRBV2 to TRBJ1-1; no clear D. This CDR3 region has 14 residues. The ends were cut back, 5 bases at V and 4 bases at J, with 14 bases in the middle. Germline V gives CDR1 SNHLY, CDR2 FYNNEI. CDR3 in DNA: TGTGCCAGCAGTCCCCCCTTAAGCGGCACTGAAGCTTTCTTT. Translated: CASSPPLSGTEAFF.

In nucleotides, the CDR3 is TGCAGCGCCAGCAGGGGATCCGAGCAGTTCTTC. This codes for CSASRGSEQFF. The chain employs TRBV29-1 and TRBJ2-1; a possible D gene is TRBD1 (6 bases). Trimming cost V 7 bases and J 10 bases, with 14 bases left between them. The CDR3 spans 11 residues. Germline V gene sequence: CDR1 SQVTM, CDR2 ANQGSEA.

V usage is TRBV6-6 and J usage is TRBJ2-5, with TRBD2 matching 9 bases. The CDR3 loop spans 16 amino acids. V dropped 4 bases and J dropped 4; count of bases not matched to a gene: 10. The V gene's germline CDR1 is MNHNY and CDR2 SVGAGI (reference sequence). CDR3 nucleotide sequence: TGTGCCAGCAGTTCAGGCGGGAGGGCCCTCGGAGAGACCCAGTACTTC. Encoded protein: CASSSGGRALGETQYF.

CDR3 residues: CSVLAWGVNGYTF. The CDR3 bases are TGCAGCGTCCTCGCGTGGGGCGTCAATGGCTACACCTTC. J is TRBJ1-2 and V is TRBV29-1, with D maybe TRBD1 (5 bases). Between the trimmed V and J ends, which lost 6 bases and 6 bases, there was a span of 17 bases. CDR1 SQVTM and CDR2 ANQGSEA come from the germline V gene. The CDR3 totals 13 residues.

In nucleotides, the CDR3 is TGTGCCAGCAGCAAAATGGGTCGAGGAAAGACAGGGCCAATGAACACTGAAGCTTTCTTT. Protein product: CASSKMGRGKTGPMNTEAFF. The J gene is TRBJ1-1, the V gene TRBV21-1; the table's D call TRBD1 went unverified against the DNA. TRBV21-1 constitutes a pseudogene. This CDR3 comprises 20 residues.

The sample holds a few counts of this clone. This chain uses TRBV7-2 with TRBJ1-6; maybe TRBD1 (5 bases). This CDR3 spans 13 amino acids. Germline lookup yields CDR1 SGHTA and CDR2 FQGNSA. V lost 1 base to trimming and J lost 10 bases, with 8 bases between them. For the CDR3, the DNA is TGTGCCAGCAGCTTAGTTCAGGGCTCACCCCTCCACTTT. Its protein is CASSLVQGSPLHF.

This clone has only a few counts. This chain links TRBV4-1 with TRBJ1-2; D call uncertain. V shed 1 base and J shed 2 bases, with 11 bases lying between them. Germline V gene sequence: CDR1 MGHRA, CDR2 YSYEKL. The CDR3 sequence is 15 residues long. The CDR3 loop is CASSQAFQVNYGYTF. The CDR3 DNA is TGCGCCAGCAGCCAAGCCTTCCAGGTGAACTATGGCTACACCTTC.

The rearrangement joins TRBV6-4 to TRBJ2-4; 16 nucleotides align to TRBD2. J gave up 5 bases and V 8 bases, and 12 bases lay outside the gene matches. Germline V gene lookup returns CDR1 MRHNA and CDR2 SNTAGT. CDR3 size: 18 residues. DNA of the CDR3: TGTGCCAGCCCCGGGGAGGGACTAGCGGGGGGGAAAGAAAACATTCAGTACTTC. Protein sequence: CASPGEGLAGGKENIQYF.

The chain combines TRBV5-5 with TRBJ2-2; a weak D match, TRBD2 (5 bases). Trimming cost V 4 bases and J 1 base, with 14 bases left between them. The CDR3 has 16 amino acids. Germline CDR1 and CDR2: SGHKS and YYEKEE (reference sequence). CDR3 protein: CASSPGAGLNTGELFF. The CDR3 nucleotides are TGTGCCAGCAGCCCCGGTGCGGGCCTGAACACCGGGGAGCTGTTTTTT.

The rearrangement uses TRBV9 and TRBJ2-3; 7 bases match TRBD1. Germline V gene lookup returns CDR1 SGDLS and CDR2 YYNGEE. Losses at the gene ends were 7 bases for V and 5 bases for J; bases not matched to a gene: 7. This CDR3 is built from 13 residues. The CDR3 reads CASGYRGKDTQYF. CDR3 sequence (DNA): TGTGCCAGCGGTTACAGGGGAAAAGATACGCAGTATTTT.

The rearrangement uses TRBV6-5 and TRBJ2-2; D is perhaps TRBD2 (5 bases). The CDR3 has 13 residues. Germline V gene lookup returns CDR1 MNHEY and CDR2 SVGAGI. V was shortened by 7 bases and J by 6 bases, with 12 bases between the two germline ends. The DNA for the CDR3 is TGTGCCAGCACTTCCCCTAGCTCCGGGGAGCTGTTTTTT. Its translation: CASTSPSSGELFF.

V usage is TRBV4-1 and J usage is TRBJ2-3, with D maybe TRBD1 (6 bases). V gave up 7 bases and J gave up 4 bases, with 12 bases separating them. Germline V gene data show CDR1 as MGHRA and CDR2 as YSYEKL. There are 13 residues in the CDR3. The CDR3, as DNA: TGCGCCAGCAACAGGGTAGGGGCAGATACGCAGTATTTT. Its translation: CASNRVGADTQYF.

This clone came up once. This chain connects TRBV5-6 to TRBJ2-1, with TRBD1 matching over 7 bases. Trimming cost V 2 bases and J 1 base; bases outside gene matches: 6. CDR3 length equals 16 residues. Germline values: CDR1 SGHDT, CDR2 YYEEEE. The CDR3 DNA sequence: TGTGCCAGCAGCTTAACAGGGGACCGGTCCTACAATGAGCAGTTCTTC. It is translated as CASSLTGDRSYNEQFF.

This rearrangement joins TRBV25-1 to TRBJ2-7; 7 nucleotides match TRBD2. The CDR3 extends over 14 amino acids. V shed 4 bases, J shed 0 bases, and the junction held 3 bases outside the gene matches. Germline-derived CDR1 and CDR2 are MGHDK and SYGVNS. CDR3 residues: CASSVAGISYEQYF. In DNA form, the CDR3 reads TGTGCCAGCAGTGTAGCGGGCATCTCCTACGAGCAGTACTTC.

The chain has TRBV18 and TRBJ2-7; TRBD2 aligns across 14 bases. From germline, CDR1 is KGHSH and CDR2 LQKENI. V gave up 4 bases and J gave up 8 bases; unmatched junction bases: 7. The CDR3 has 15 amino acids. The CDR3 loop is CASSQGLAGDQKQYF. The CDR3 bases are TGTGCCAGCTCACAGGGACTAGCGGGGGACCAAAAGCAGTACTTC.

The chain recombines TRBV5-3 with TRBJ2-4; 7 bases line up with TRBD1. TRBV5-3 is treated as an ORF (open reading frame) with a function not yet certain. The CDR3 is made up of 16 amino acids. V gave up 2 bases and J gave up 0 bases; unmatched junction bases: 5. The CDR3 DNA is TGTGCCAGAAGCTTCCGGGACAGCCTAGCCAAAAACATTCAGTACTTC. Its protein product is CARSFRDSLAKNIQYF.

The chain employs TRBV5-1 and TRBJ2-2, with D possibly TRBD2 on 6 matching bases. V dropped 3 bases and J dropped 5 bases, with 8 bases sitting between them. From germline, CDR1 is SGHRS and CDR2 YFSETQ. The CDR3 contains 13 residues. DNA for the CDR3: TGCGCCAGCAGCTCCCGGGAGACCGGGGAGCTGTTTTTT. It specifies CASSSRETGELFF.

The J gene is TRBJ2-3, the V gene TRBV2; D is unresolved. The germline V gene encodes CDR1 SNHLY and CDR2 FYNNEI. The CDR3 runs to 13 residues. V was pared by 5 bases and J by 4 bases, with 10 bases between. In DNA, the CDR3 is TGTGCCAGCAGTCAGAACCTCGCAGATACGCAGTATTTT. It specifies CASSQNLADTQYF.

The chain links TRBV6-5 to TRBJ2-5, with D maybe TRBD2 (5 bases). The V gene's germline CDR1 is MNHEY and CDR2 SVGAGI. The CDR3 sequence is 14 residues long. V was cut by 8 bases and J by 1 base, with 14 bases left in between. The CDR3 DNA reads as TGTGCCAGCGGGCGCGGCCGGGGCCAAGAGACCCAGTACTTC. Translation: CASGRGRGQETQYF.

This chain links TRBV6-5 with TRBJ1-1; 8 bases map to TRBD1. The length of the CDR3 is 12 residues. J gave up 7 bases and V 6 bases, and 4 bases lay outside the gene matches. The germline V gene encodes CDR1 MNHEY and CDR2 SVGAGI. The CDR3 DNA sequence: TGTGCCAGCAGGGTACAGGGGGGTGAAGCTTTCTTT. Translated, it gives CASRVQGGEAFF.

This clone was observed a single time. The chain employs TRBV18 and TRBJ1-2; 8 bases match TRBD1. Per the germline V gene, CDR1 is KGHSH and CDR2 is LQKENI. The ends lost 7 bases at V and 8 bases at J; junction bases unmatched: 9. The CDR3 length is 13 residues. CDR3 in amino acids: CASLPQGARGYTF. The CDR3 region has the DNA TGTGCCAGCTTACCTCAGGGGGCGCGAGGCTACACCTTC.